These 25 T cell receptor beta chains originate from one sample sequenced in a study of cytomegalovirus exposure and HLA in healthy donors. The PCR employed 60 Vbeta primers together with 13 Jbeta primers. The assay was immunoSEQ multiplex PCR, and TCRdb's table has in-frame clones only and misses some. The data show 84,000 or so clones, with around 73% seen just once and over 3% held by the top ten. Sequencing input: PBMCs. Receptors originate from a man aged 45-65 years in good health and CMV-seronegative.

The chain recombines TRBV13 with TRBJ2-7, with 9 positions matching TRBD1. There are 20 residues in the CDR3. J gave up 0 bases and V 5 bases, and 20 bases lay outside the gene matches. Germline V CDR1 and CDR2: PRHDT, FYEKMQ (reference sequence). The CDR3 loop is CASSRTGVDLRITSSYEQYF. In nucleotides, the CDR3 is TGTGCCAGCAGCCGGACAGGGGTGGATTTGCGGATTACTAGCTCCTACGAGCAGTACTTC.

The chain uses TRBV7-2 and TRBJ1-2; possible D gene TRBD1, 5 bases. Germline V CDR1 and CDR2: SGHTA, FQGNSA. The CDR3 runs to 14 residues. V was shortened by 4 bases and J by 4 bases, with 13 bases between the two germline ends. The DNA of the CDR3 is TGTGCCAGCAGCTCCACGACGGGGGGCTATGGCTACACCTTC. The encoded protein is CASSSTTGGYGYTF.

V is TRBV28 and J is TRBJ1-5, with a tentative D call TRBD1 (6 bases). Germline CDR1 reads MDHEN; CDR2 reads SYDVKM. Trimming pared 5 bases from V and 4 bases from J, leaving 15 bases between. This CDR3 is 15 amino acids long. The CDR3 nucleotides are TGTGCCAGCAGTCTACAGGGAAAGGGAAATCAGCCCCAGCATTTT. It is translated as CASSLQGKGNQPQHF.

The J gene is TRBJ2-4, the V gene TRBV27; 8 positions match TRBD2. The CDR3 has 15 amino acids. Per the germline V gene, CDR1 is MNHEY and CDR2 is SMNVEV (reference sequence). V shed 6 bases, J shed 5 bases, and the junction held 9 bases outside the gene matches. In nucleotides, the CDR3 is TGTGCCAGCAGCGCCCCTACTAGCGGCCAAAACATTCAGTACTTC. Encoded protein: CASSAPTSGQNIQYF.

The chain links TRBV5-4 to TRBJ1-6; D is undetermined. V lost 0 bases to trimming and J lost 13 bases, with 17 bases between them. Per germline, CDR1 SGHNT and CDR2 YYREEE (reference sequence). There are 15 residues in the CDR3. The CDR3: CASSLGAPDGSPLHF. For the CDR3, the DNA is TGTGCCAGCAGCTTGGGGGCCCCAGACGGCAGCCCCCTCCACTTT.

This clone has just a few counts. V is TRBV6-1 and J is TRBJ1-2; the match to TRBD1 covers 10 bases. Per the germline V gene, CDR1 is MNHNS and CDR2 is SASEGT. CDR3 length: 13 amino acids. J was trimmed by 8 bases and V by 5 bases; bases with no gene match: 5. CDR3 DNA: TGTGCCAGCAGTCGGGACAGGGGACGAGGCTACACCTTC. The encoded protein is CASSRDRGRGYTF.

The gene calls are TRBV2 and TRBJ2-5, with D possibly TRBD1 on 6 matching bases. Germline V gives CDR1 SNHLY, CDR2 FYNNEI. This CDR3 is 14 amino acids long. Trimming took off 5 bases at V and 3 bases at J, with 13 bases between the two ends. CDR3 in amino acids: CASSPYSGEETQYF. In nucleotides, the CDR3 is TGTGCCAGCAGTCCCTACTCAGGGGAAGAGACCCAGTACTTC.

The chain joins TRBV19 to TRBJ1-1, with 7 bases lining up with TRBD1. V lost 6 bases and J lost 6; bases outside the gene matches: 7. The germline gives CDR1 LNHDA, CDR2 SQIVND (reference sequence). This CDR3 has 13 amino acids. CDR3 sequence reads: CASRQQGQAEAFF. The CDR3 coding sequence is TGTGCCAGTAGGCAACAGGGGCAGGCTGAAGCTTTCTTT.

The gene calls are TRBV27 and TRBJ2-2, with D uncertain. This CDR3 has 11 amino acids. Per germline, CDR1 MNHEY and CDR2 SMNVEV (reference sequence). Trimming left V 3 bases short and J 8 bases short, with 4 bases between. The CDR3 region is CASSFEGELFF. The CDR3 bases are TGTGCCAGCAGTTTTGAGGGGGAGCTGTTTTTT.

This sequence joins TRBV6-1 and TRBJ1-6, with unresolved D. This CDR3 contains 13 residues. Germline values: CDR1 MNHNS, CDR2 SASEGT. V was shortened by 5 bases and J by 10 bases, with 12 bases between the two germline ends. CDR3 coding DNA: TGTGCCAGCAGTACCGGGTCCGTATCACCCCTCCACTTT. Encoded protein: CASSTGSVSPLHF.

The chain has TRBV18 and TRBJ2-3, with TRBD1 matching over 8 bases. Germline V CDR1 and CDR2: KGHSH, LQKENI. The CDR3 totals 14 residues. The trim removed 4 bases at V and 4 bases at J, leaving 4 bases unmatched. In DNA form, the CDR3 reads TGTGCCAGCTCACTAGCAGGGGGCGCAGATACGCAGTATTTT. Protein sequence: CASSLAGGADTQYF. Supplemented by reference TRBV18 and TRBJ2-3, the full variable domain reads NAGVMQNPRHLVRRRGQEARLRCSPMKGHSHVYWYRQLPEEGLKFMVYLQKENIIDESGMPKERFSAEFPKEGPSILRIQQVVRGDSAAYFCASSLAGGADTQYFGPGTRLTVL.

This clone was detected only a few times. This sequence joins TRBV19 and TRBJ1-4; TRBD1 aligns across 12 bases. From germline, CDR1 is LNHDA and CDR2 SQIVND (reference sequence). CDR3 size: 16 residues. The ends lost 4 bases at V and 10 bases at J; junction bases unmatched: 10. The CDR3, as DNA: TGTGCCAGTAGTACGGGACAGGGGGCGGCTTCGCCAAAACTGTTTTTT. This translates into CASSTGQGAASPKLFF.

The chain links TRBV28 to TRBJ1-2; D is unclear. Germline V CDR1 and CDR2: MDHEN, SYDVKM. This CDR3 has 12 residues. V lost 5 bases and J 8 bases, leaving 12 bases between the germline ends. The CDR3 region has the DNA TGTGCCAGCAGTCGAACAAGCAGGGGCTACACCTTC. It yields the protein CASSRTSRGYTF.

This clone was recorded once. The chain is built from TRBV18 and TRBJ2-7; 8 nucleotides line up with TRBD1. CDR3 length: 14 amino acids. Trimming took 3 bases from V and 4 from J; bases not matched to a gene: 5. From germline, CDR1 is KGHSH and CDR2 LQKENI. The CDR3: CASSPRTGSYEQYF. The CDR3 DNA reads as TGTGCCAGCTCACCCCGGACAGGGTCGTACGAGCAGTACTTC.

This chain uses TRBV6-1 with TRBJ2-5; 12 nucleotides agree with TRBD2. CDR3 size: 18 residues. V was clipped by 2 bases and J by 4 bases; unmatched bases: 11. CDR1 is MNHNS, CDR2 SASEGT, per germline. The CDR3 region is CASSEMASGGARSETQYF. The CDR3 coding sequence is TGTGCCAGCAGTGAAATGGCTAGCGGGGGGGCCAGGTCAGAGACCCAGTACTTC.

The chain links TRBV6-1 to TRBJ2-7; a possible D gene is TRBD1 (7 bases). V shed 8 bases and J shed 2 bases, with 13 bases lying between them. This CDR3 has 13 amino acids. From germline, CDR1 is MNHNS and CDR2 SASEGT. CDR3 amino acids: CASQVRGAYEQYF. CDR3 in DNA: TGTGCCAGCCAAGTCAGGGGGGCCTACGAGCAGTACTTC.

V and J are TRBV23-1 and TRBJ1-2; 7 bases are a match to TRBD1. TRBV23-1 is known as an ORF, though its function is uncertain. The trim removed 6 bases at V and 3 bases at J, leaving 7 bases unmatched. This CDR3 has 14 amino acids. The CDR3 region is CASRKNRGDYGYTF. The CDR3 DNA is TGCGCCAGCAGGAAAAACAGGGGCGACTATGGCTACACCTTC.

The CDR3 DNA reads TGTGCCAGCAAACCCCAGGGGGAAGGTCAGCCCCAGCATTTT. It specifies CASKPQGEGQPQHF. The chain links TRBV28 to TRBJ1-5; 7 bases line up with TRBD1. The CDR3 runs 14 residues. CDR1 and CDR2 from the germline V gene are MDHEN and SYDVKM. Trimming removed 7 bases from V and 6 bases from J; junction bases left unmatched: 9.

V is TRBV19 and J is TRBJ1-2; the match to TRBD1 covers 10 bases. Germline V gene sequence: CDR1 LNHDA, CDR2 SQIVND (reference sequence). V was pared by 8 bases and J by 5 bases, with 2 bases of the junction left unmatched. This CDR3 contains 12 residues. The CDR3 here is CASAGQGYGYTF. In DNA, the CDR3 is TGTGCCAGTGCGGGACAGGGGTATGGCTACACCTTC.

This chain uses TRBV19 with TRBJ2-7, with 7 bases that match TRBD1. Germline V gives CDR1 LNHDA, CDR2 SQIVND (reference sequence). The V gene end was trimmed by 7 bases and the J gene end by 4 bases; junction bases not matched to a gene: 4. The CDR3 covers 12 residues. The CDR3: CASTGGTYEQYF. The CDR3 DNA reads as TGTGCCAGTACAGGGGGAACGTACGAGCAGTACTTC. The full variable domain, its missing parts supplied by reference TRBV19 and TRBJ2-7, is DGGITQSPKYLFRKEGQNVTLSCEQNLNHDAMYWYRQDPGQGLRLIYYSQIVNDFQKGDIAEGYSVSREKKESFPLTVTSAQKNPTAFYLCASTGGTYEQYFGPGTRLTVT.

This clone appeared a single time. The gene calls are TRBV2 and TRBJ2-5, with a tentative D call TRBD2 (6 bases). The CDR3 has 13 residues. Germline V gene sequence: CDR1 SNHLY, CDR2 FYNNEI. Trimming took off 2 bases at V and 5 bases at J, with 9 bases between the two ends. The CDR3 DNA follows: TGTGCCAGCAGTGAATTGGAGGGGGAGACCCAGTACTTC. This sequence encodes CASSELEGETQYF. The full variable domain, rest sourced from reference TRBV2 and TRBJ2-5, is EPEVTQTPSHQVTQMGQEVILRCVPISNHLYFYWYRQILGQKVEFLVSFYNNEISEKSEIFDDQFSVERPDGSNFTLKIRSTKLEDSAMYFCASSELEGETQYFGPGTRLLVL.

The rearrangement links TRBV7-9 to TRBJ1-2, with D possibly being TRBD1 (6 bases). CDR1 is SEHNR and CDR2 is FQNEAQ in the germline V gene (reference sequence). The length of the CDR3 is 16 residues. Deletions cut 5 bases from V and 2 bases from J, with 18 bases between. The chain's CDR3 is CASSVSAGRGNYGYTF. The CDR3 DNA is TGTGCCAGCAGCGTTAGCGCAGGGAGGGGGAACTATGGCTACACCTTC.

The chain employs TRBV28 and TRBJ2-1, with D possibly being TRBD1 (6 bases). Germline CDR1 reads MDHEN; CDR2 reads SYDVKM. Trimming pared 7 bases from V and 2 bases from J, leaving 6 bases between. This CDR3 contains 12 residues. The CDR3 DNA reads TGTGCCAGCAACAGGGCCTACAATGAGCAGTTCTTC. Residues: CASNRAYNEQFF.

The V gene is TRBV7-8, the J gene TRBJ2-5; D is uncertain. V was shortened by 1 base and J by 5 bases, with 8 bases between the two germline ends. This CDR3 has 13 residues. Germline lookup yields CDR1 SGHVS and CDR2 FQNEAQ. The CDR3: CASSLGQFETQYF. The CDR3 DNA reads TGTGCCAGCAGCTTAGGGCAGTTCGAGACCCAGTACTTC.

The genes are TRBV18 and TRBJ2-3, with 11 nucleotides matching TRBD2. CDR1 is KGHSH and CDR2 is LQKENI in the germline V gene. The CDR3 is 17 amino acids. V was pared by 2 bases and J by 2 bases, with 6 bases of the junction left unmatched. DNA for the CDR3: TGTGCCAGCTCACCAATAGCGGGGGGGACCTTCACAGATACGCAGTATTTT. It is translated as CASSPIAGGTFTDTQYF.